This record looks at one TCR beta chain sequence and its context. The target of this receptor is not known. The record has no base qualities; no much larger clone is one base away. The sample comes from a study of T cells in tuberculosis (dated by TCRdb to the late 2010s). Some background on the complete study: In the study, CD1B tetramers and high-throughput TCR immunosequencing were combined to characterize T cells specific for the mycobacterial lipid antigen glucose monomycolate (GMM). In a South African clinical cohort, IGRA-negative adolescents, IGRA-positive adolescents with latent tuberculosis and adults with active tuberculosis were compared, with 10 to 11 people in each group. On the study overall, not on this receptor specifically: Active tuberculosis TCR-alpha repertoires showed smaller mean NN-distances to GMM-specific TCRs than IGRA-negative controls, suggesting clonal expansion of these TCRs. Using GEM motif frequencies, a classifier achieved approximately 72% accuracy, whereas a classifier built on the diverse GMM-specific repertoire got to under 90% accuracy (AUROC more than 0.85). Shorter CDR3-alpha lengths in active tuberculosis patients partly drove the smaller NN-distances, and the TCR-beta difference was not statistically significant. Which clinical samples got chosen depended on the availability of cryopreserved specimens, and the active tuberculosis cases were adults, whereas the controls were adolescents.

The immunoSEQ multiplex PCR assay was used to generate TCR libraries, with TCR-beta and/or TCR-alpha/delta assays applied to each sample. Amplified TCR libraries were sequenced on the Illumina high-throughput platform. The study's own analysis went as follows. Clustering and dimensionality reduction were performed using pairwise TCRdist distances among GMM-specific receptors from ex vivo sorted or in vitro expanded T cells. Each clinical repertoire received a mean NN-distance score, defined as the average TCRdist to the nearest 10% of tetramer-positive reference sequences. GEM TCR motif frequency was calculated as the fraction of unique TCRs that matched known GEM sequences in V/J usage and CDR3 length. Linear discriminant analysis with leave-one-out cross-validation, implemented in scikit-learn, was used to classify active tuberculosis. Entries here come from immuneACCESS through TCRdb and include only in-frame sequences with V and J called. Some clones fail to appear in such tables; in the studies checked, an unresolved V gene covers under half of the shortfall, and the cause of the remainder is unknown. From that table come the V and J calls and clone size; the DNA was used to work out D and trimming. The sample data list roughly 35,000 clones, and approximately 94% of these were observed just once. The top ten clones comprise 9.5% to 13% of the sample.

The junction shows trimming of 0 bases on V and 3 bases on J, and the gene matches do not reach 6 bases of it. The germline V gene (reference sequence) provides CDR1 MNHNY and CDR2 SVGAGI. The cysteine opens and the phenylalanine closes a CDR3 of 16 amino acids. Just CDR3 DNA is preserved here, 48 bases in frame from base 1. At study entry, adolescents were screened for latent tuberculosis infection by tuberculin skin test and QuantiFERON-TB GOLD In-Tube IGRA. Unsorted cryopreserved PBMC were immunosequenced, covering on average approximately 100,000 T cells per clinical donor. Eleven high schools in the Worcester region of the Western Cape, South Africa, served as enrollment sites for adolescents aged 12 to 18 years. Some 10 adolescents infected with M. tuberculosis and ten uninfected adolescents were chosen and matched for age and sex. For the adolescents, PBMC were isolated by density centrifugation from freshly drawn heparinized blood and then cryopreserved.

Rearrangement joined TRBV6-6 to TRBJ1-2; 8 middle bases align to TRBD1. Sample: PBMCs. This clonotype was obtained from a donor aged 10 to 29 with latent tuberculosis or without tuberculosis infection. Some clones in this sample may be carry-over from other donors' samples. The DNA is as follows: TGTGCCAGCAGTTACTCCGACCTGACAGGGGACTATGGCTACACCTTC. Its protein reads: CASSYSDLTGDYGYTF.